This entry lists 28 T cell receptor beta chains sequenced from one sample in a study of T cells in Graves' hyperthyroidism and ophthalmopathy. TCR beta CDR3 sequences were amplified from RNA transcripts. The HTBI primer set served for first-round RT-PCR of the TCR CDR3. MiXCR, run by TCRdb on the multiplex PCR reads, gives a single entry per CDR3 protein. The top ten hold 14% of the sample, which has 550,000 to 650,000 distinct CDR3 sequences, less than 15% seen once. The sequenced material came from blood. The receptors were sampled from a woman in her thirties or forties with Graves' hyperthyroidism.

The chain uses TRBV20-1 and TRBJ2-1; 13 positions match TRBD2. From germline, CDR1 is DFQATT and CDR2 SNEGSKA (reference sequence). V shed 2 bases and J 4 bases; nucleotides not matched to a gene: 5. The CDR3 length is 16 residues. The CDR3 reads CSARRPGLAGYNEQFF. Here the CDR3 DNA reads TGCAGTGCTAGACGGCCGGGACTAGCGGGATACAATGAGCAGTTCTTC.

This clonotype was picked up many times. The chain is built from TRBV11-3 and TRBJ2-6, with 8 bases matching TRBD1. Trimming cost V 5 bases and J 0 bases; bases outside gene matches: 6. Germline V gene data show CDR1 as SGHNT and CDR2 as YENEEA. The CDR3 contains 17 residues. CDR3 DNA sequence: TGTGCCAGCAGCCCCGGACAGGGATTCTCTGGGGCCAACGTCCTGACTTTC. Translation: CASSPGQGFSGANVLTF. The whole variable domain, remainder taken from reference TRBV11-3 and TRBJ2-6, is EAGVVQSPRYKIIEKKQPVAFWCNPISGHNTLYWYLQNLGQGPELLIRYENEEAVDDSQLPKDRFSAERLKGVDSTLKIQPAELGDSAVYLCASSPGQGFSGANVLTFGAGSRLTVL.

This clonotype was detected many times. V gene TRBV18 combines with J gene TRBJ1-3; 9 bases fit TRBD1. V was clipped by 5 bases and J by 3 bases; unmatched bases: 2. Germline lookup yields CDR1 KGHSH and CDR2 LQKENI. The CDR3 extends over 14 amino acids. In nucleotides, the CDR3 is TGTGCCAGCTCAACGGACAGGGGTGGAAACACCATATATTTT. Amino acids: CASSTDRGGNTIYF.

This clonotype was seen many times. The chain employs TRBV29-1 and TRBJ2-3; 10 bases are shared with TRBD2. Germline lookup yields CDR1 SQVTM and CDR2 ANQGSEA. The CDR3 is made up of 14 amino acids. Unmatched junction bases numbered 8, after V lost 6 bases and J lost 5 bases. CDR3 DNA: TGCAGCGTCCTCGTAGCGGGAGGTGGAGATACGCAGTATTTT. It yields the protein CSVLVAGGGDTQYF.

This clonotype was picked up many times. The J gene is TRBJ1-4, the V gene TRBV2, with a weak D call TRBD1 (5 bases). The CDR3 contains 13 residues. The V end was cut by 2 bases, the J end by 10 bases, with 11 bases between. Germline V lookup: CDR1 SNHLY, CDR2 FYNNEI. The CDR3 loop is CASSEQTEGKLFF. DNA for the CDR3: TGTGCCAGCAGTGAACAGACAGAGGGAAAACTGTTTTTT. The variable domain in full, with the rest retrieved from reference TRBV2 and TRBJ1-4, is EPEVTQTPSHQVTQMGQEVILRCVPISNHLYFYWYRQILGQKVEFLVSFYNNEISEKSEIFDDQFSVERPDGSNFTLKIRSTKLEDSAMYFCASSEQTEGKLFFGSGTQLSVL.

This clonotype was seen many times. The chain couples TRBV30 to TRBJ1-2, with no clear D. CDR3 size: 15 residues. Germline V lookup: CDR1 GTSNPN, CDR2 SVGIG (reference sequence). Deletions cut 0 bases from V and 2 bases from J, with 13 bases between. As DNA, the CDR3 is TGTGCCTGGAGTGTAGGTCGTGGGGTGAACTATGGCTACACCTTC. The encoded protein is CAWSVGRGVNYGYTF.

This clonotype was observed at least ten times. The CDR3 coding sequence is TGTGCCAGCAGACAATCGCTGAACACTGAAGCTTTCTTT. Its translation: CASRQSLNTEAFF. The rearrangement links TRBV6-2 or TRBV6-3 to TRBJ1-1; D is unclear. V shed 6 bases and J shed 0 bases, with 8 bases lying between them. This CDR3 has 13 residues. Germline assignment: CDR1 MNHEY and CDR2 SVGEGT.

V gene TRBV9 combines with J gene TRBJ2-3; D ambiguous. CDR1 and CDR2 (germline): SGDLS, YYNGEE. V was shortened by 0 bases and J by 1 base, with 12 bases between the two germline ends. This CDR3 is built from 16 residues. CDR3 residues: CASSVGVSTGTDTQYF. The CDR3 region has the DNA TGTGCCAGCAGCGTAGGGGTTAGCACCGGCACAGATACGCAGTATTTT.

This clonotype was observed a handful of times. CDR3 sequence reads: CASSSGWGAGTYEQYF. CDR3 coding DNA: TGCGCCAGCAGCTCGGGATGGGGGGCGGGAACCTACGAGCAGTACTTC. The chain combines TRBV5-1 with TRBJ2-7; D tentatively fits TRBD1 or TRBD2 (6 bases each). The CDR3 covers 16 residues. In germline, CDR1 is SGHRS, CDR2 YFSETQ. V lost 3 bases to trimming and J lost 2 bases, with 18 bases between them.

The chain is built from TRBV13 and TRBJ2-2; D not certain. Germline CDR1 and CDR2: PRHDT and FYEKMQ (reference sequence). The CDR3 has 15 amino acids. The V gene lost 2 bases and the J gene lost 1 base, with 8 bases spanning the gap. The CDR3 loop reads CASSLYRENTGELFF. The CDR3 nucleotides read TGTGCCAGCAGCTTATATAGGGAGAACACCGGGGAGCTGTTTTTT.

This clonotype was recorded many times. This chain joins TRBV12-3 or TRBV12-4 and TRBJ1-2; 7 bases line up with TRBD1. This CDR3 is built from 13 residues. V trimming: 5 bases; J trimming: 6 bases; junction bases outside the gene matches: 6. The CDR3 region has the DNA TGTGCCAGCAGTCCCCGACAGGGAAATGGCTACACCTTC. Translated: CASSPRQGNGYTF.

The chain recombines TRBV12-3 or TRBV12-4 with TRBJ2-3, with 10 bases that match TRBD2. This CDR3 region has 15 residues. V trimming: 7 bases; J trimming: 4 bases; junction bases outside the gene matches: 8. The CDR3 DNA sequence: TGTGCCAGCACTCTACTAGCGGGATTTGCAGATACGCAGTATTTT. The encoded protein is CASTLLAGFADTQYF.

This clonotype was detected many times. V usage is TRBV20-1 and J usage is TRBJ2-3; 9 bases are a match to TRBD2. Germline V gives CDR1 DFQATT, CDR2 SNEGSKA (reference sequence). CDR3 length: 15 amino acids. The J segment lost 3 bases and the V segment lost 3 bases, leaving 7 bases of the junction unmatched. CDR3 region: CSASGSGRTTDTQYF. The CDR3 DNA reads as TGCAGTGCTAGTGGTAGCGGGAGAACGACAGATACGCAGTATTTT.

This clonotype was counted many times. The chain is built from TRBV5-1 and TRBJ1-2; D unclear. V lost 4 bases, J lost 4 bases, and 17 bases lay in between. Germline V CDR1 and CDR2: SGHRS, YFSETQ. The length of the CDR3 is 15 residues. As DNA, the CDR3 is TGCGCCAGCAGCCGAAACGCGGCAGACCGCTATGGCTACACCTTC. Residues: CASSRNAADRYGYTF.

Many counts were recorded for this clonotype. The chain couples TRBV18 to TRBJ1-4, with no clear D. Germline lookup yields CDR1 KGHSH and CDR2 LQKENI. The CDR3 consists of 15 residues. Trimming shortened V by 2 bases and J by 1 base, and 8 bases separated the two germline ends. The CDR3 here is CASSPEALTNEKLFF. The CDR3 bases are TGTGCCAGCTCACCAGAGGCCTTAACTAATGAAAAACTGTTTTTT.

V usage is TRBV9 and J usage is TRBJ2-1, with 12 bases identical to TRBD2. Germline V gene lookup returns CDR1 SGDLS and CDR2 YYNGEE. V was clipped by 3 bases and J by 9 bases; unmatched bases: 4. This CDR3 spans 14 amino acids. The CDR3 nucleotides are TGTGCCAGCAGCGCGACTAGCGGGAGTGGTGAGCAGTTCTTC. This encodes CASSATSGSGEQFF. The full variable domain, in which reference TRBV9 and TRBJ2-1 provide the parts outside the CDR3, is DSGVTQTPKHLITATGQRVTLRCSPRSGDLSVYWYQQSLDQGLQFLIQYYNGEERAKGNILERFSAQQFPDLHSELNLSSLELGDSALYFCASSATSGSGEQFFGPGTRLTVL.

This clonotype has a count of ten or more. V gene TRBV27 combines with J gene TRBJ2-1; D gene unclear. The germline V gene encodes CDR1 MNHEY and CDR2 SMNVEV (reference sequence). The CDR3 covers 18 residues. V was shortened by 0 bases and J by 1 base, with 16 bases between the two germline ends. The CDR3 DNA sequence: TGTGCCAGCAGTTTATCCACCCTCCCAGCGTGGTCCTACAATGAGCAGTTCTTC. Translating it yields CASSLSTLPAWSYNEQFF.

This clonotype was observed at least ten times. The rearrangement joins TRBV30 to TRBJ2-3, with no clear D. Germline values: CDR1 GTSNPN, CDR2 SVGIG (reference sequence). Trimming pared 4 bases from V and 5 bases from J, leaving 10 bases between. The CDR3 loop spans 12 amino acids. CDR3 bases: TGTGCCTGGAAAAGCGTTGGAGATACGCAGTATTTT. The encoded protein is CAWKSVGDTQYF.

The genes are TRBV12-3 or TRBV12-4 and TRBJ2-1, with 11 bases aligning to TRBD2. The J segment lost 15 bases and the V segment lost 5 bases, leaving 12 bases of the junction unmatched. This CDR3 has 14 amino acids. CDR3: CASSKGLAEAGGFF. As DNA, the CDR3 is TGTGCCAGCAGTAAGGGACTAGCGGAAGCAGGAGGGTTCTTC.

This clonotype was counted ten times or more. The rearrangement uses TRBV28 and TRBJ1-5; TRBD1 is a possible D gene (6 bases). V was cut by 5 bases and J by 2 bases, with 13 bases left in between. The CDR3 is 15 amino acids. The germline CDR1 and CDR2 sequences are MDHEN and SYDVKM. CDR3 sequence reads: CASSILQGGNQPQHF. The CDR3 DNA follows: TGTGCCAGCAGTATCCTACAGGGTGGCAATCAGCCCCAGCATTTT.

This clonotype was seen ten or more times. This chain connects TRBV20-1 to TRBJ2-2, with TRBD1 as a possible D gene (5 bases). The V end lost 6 bases, the J end lost 4 bases, and 15 bases lay between the germline ends. The CDR3 is made up of 14 amino acids. Germline values: CDR1 DFQATT, CDR2 SNEGSKA (reference sequence). The chain's CDR3 is CSAPPGLSTGELFF. CDR3 DNA: TGCAGTGCCCCCCCAGGGCTCAGCACCGGGGAGCTGTTTTTT.

This clonotype showed up many times. The gene calls are TRBV6-2 or TRBV6-3 and TRBJ2-2; 10 bases agree with TRBD2. Germline CDR1 is MNHEY and CDR2 is SVGEGT. J gave up 3 bases and V 6 bases, and 7 bases lay outside the gene matches. CDR3 length: 16 residues. DNA for the CDR3: TGTGCCAGCAGCCTTTTGACTAGCGGGTACACCGGGGAGCTGTTTTTT. Its translation is CASSLLTSGYTGELFF.

This clonotype was seen more than once but under ten times. V is TRBV7-9 and J is TRBJ1-2, with TRBD1 matching 8 bases. Trimming cost V 5 bases and J 8 bases; bases outside gene matches: 10. Germline CDR1 is SEHNR and CDR2 is FQNEAQ (reference sequence). The CDR3 sequence is 14 residues long. The CDR3 nucleotides are TGTGCCAGCAGCCGACAGGGGTATCGGGACGGCTACACCTTC. Translating it yields CASSRQGYRDGYTF.

This clonotype appeared many times. The rearrangement uses TRBV7-3 and TRBJ2-1; D is ambiguous. The CDR3 runs 16 residues. Germline V gene sequence: CDR1 SGHTA, CDR2 FQGTGA. The V end was cut by 2 bases, the J end by 0 bases, with 11 bases between. CDR3 DNA: TGTGCCAGCAGCTTATTTGGAACGAGCTCCTACAATGAGCAGTTCTTC. Protein: CASSLFGTSSYNEQFF.

The sample holds a few counts of this clonotype. J is TRBJ2-1 and V is TRBV12-5; 8 nucleotides match TRBD2. Germline CDR1 LGHNT, CDR2 FRNRAP. With V trimmed by 7 bases and J by 4 bases, 6 bases remained unmatched. The CDR3 covers 14 residues. The CDR3 loop is CASASGTRYNEQFF. The CDR3 DNA follows: TGTGCTAGTGCCTCCGGGACTAGATACAATGAGCAGTTCTTC.

There are many counts of this clonotype. This CDR3 reads CAWSYGGWGAETQYF. The CDR3 coding sequence is TGTGCCTGGAGTTACGGGGGTTGGGGCGCAGAGACCCAGTACTTC. J is TRBJ2-5 and V is TRBV30; weak D call: TRBD2 (6 bases). Germline values: CDR1 GTSNPN, CDR2 SVGIG (reference sequence). V was pared by 2 bases and J by 4 bases, with 17 bases between. The CDR3 has 15 amino acids.

V gene TRBV2 combines with J gene TRBJ2-7; 10 bases align to TRBD1. There are 17 residues in the CDR3. Germline V lookup: CDR1 SNHLY, CDR2 FYNNEI. V lost 6 bases, J lost 3 bases, and 14 bases stayed unmatched. The CDR3 loop is CASSEWLVGTGVYEQYF. CDR3 coding DNA: TGTGCCAGCAGCGAATGGTTGGTTGGGACAGGGGTCTACGAGCAGTACTTC.

This rearrangement joins TRBV15 to TRBJ1-5; TRBD1 agrees at 7 bases. Germline lookup yields CDR1 LNHNV and CDR2 YYDKDF (reference sequence). Losses at the gene ends were 4 bases for V and 7 bases for J; bases not matched to a gene: 1. There are 12 residues in the CDR3. The CDR3 region has the DNA TGTGCCACCAGCACAGGGGGACAGCCCCAGCATTTT. Translated, it gives CATSTGGQPQHF.